This T cell receptor (beta chain) was sequenced during a study of cytomegalovirus exposure and HLA in healthy donors. Germline lookup yields CDR1 MGHDK and CDR2 SYGVNS. This CDR3 has 14 amino acids. The trim removed 4 bases at V and 2 bases at J, leaving 5 bases unmatched. The PCR was carried out with 60 Vbeta primers and 13 Jbeta primers. This table comes from immunoSEQ multiplex PCR, and its TCRdb copy is limited to in-frame clones, with some not included. This table holds about 110,000 clones, roughly 70% found once. Source material: PBMCs. The gene calls are TRBV25-1 and TRBJ2-7; 7 bases are a match to TRBD1. The TCR comes from a man between 40 and 49 years old in good health and CMV-seropositive. This chain's CDR3 is CASSGRDSTYEQYF. CDR3 DNA: TGTGCCAGCAGTGGCCGGGACAGTACCTACGAGCAGTACTTC.